This T cell receptor beta chain was sequenced in a study of graft-versus-host responses after intestinal transplantation. Study summary: Every recipient had anti-thymocyte globulin induction and three to four years of tacrolimus plus steroids. Whole-study results and caveats: GvH clones occurred in recipient marrow; some first appeared in ileum or blood. Peak GvH clone levels in circulation were associated with early post-transplant HvG declines.

Profiling relied on immunoSEQ multiplex PCR, and the TCRdb table lists in-frame clones only, not all of them. The sample holds 30,000 to 45,000 clones, over 90% seen once. A word on this clone: Its antigen is not known.

The V gene's germline CDR1 is SGHTA and CDR2 FQGTGA. V lost 1 base to trimming and J lost 4 bases; unmatched junction nucleotides: 5. The CDR3 is 17 residues long. The origin of this receptor is a human donor who was the organ donor for an intestinal transplant. The J gene is TRBJ2-1, the V gene TRBV7-3; the match to TRBD2 covers 12 bases. Here the sequenced sample was unstimulated CD8+ T cells sorted from spleen or lymph node cells, taken before transplant. DNA of the CDR3: TGTGCCAGCAGCTTAATTCCTAGCGGGAGGGGTTACAATGAGCAGTTCTTC. Translated, it gives CASSLIPSGRGYNEQFF.